Shown below are 2 T cell receptor beta chains from a single sample sequenced in a study of blood T cell repertoires in COVID-19. Assay used: immunoSEQ multiplex PCR; TCRdb lists only in-frame clones, some missing. The sample shows over 150,000 clones, 80% to 85% of them seen only once. Sequencing was performed on peripheral blood. The receptors come from a woman aged 60 to 75 with acute or convalescent COVID-19.

The V gene is TRBV3-1 (or the pseudogene TRBV3-2), the J gene TRBJ2-4, with 7 bases that match TRBD2. Germline values: CDR1 LGHDT, CDR2 YNNKEL (reference sequence). J was trimmed by 9 bases and V by 3 bases; bases with no gene match: 8. The length of the CDR3 is 14 residues. CDR3 DNA sequence: TGTGCCAGCAGCCAGGCGGGGGAGGAGGGCATTCAGTACTTC. It encodes CASSQAGEEGIQYF.

The chain is built from TRBV10-3 and TRBJ1-5; 9 bases align to TRBD1. Germline CDR1 and CDR2: ENHRY and SYGVKD. Germline trimming cut 5 bases from V and 0 bases from J; bases unmatched to any gene: 11. This CDR3 contains 18 residues. CDR3 bases: TGTGCCATCAGTTGGGGGACAGGGATTCCTCGTAGCAATCAGCCCCAGCATTTT. Translation gives CAISWGTGIPRSNQPQHF.